This T cell receptor beta chain stems from a study of regulatory T cells in long-lasting Graves disease. Study results and caveats: TRBV28 was favored in persistent disease, as were TRBJ1-2 and TRBJ2-5.

This clonotype showed up just a few times. Its antigen is unidentified. Time point of the sample: persistent/refractory GD, antithyroid drugs over 5 years with positive TRAb. Extracted RNA from PBMCs served as the source of the TCR library. Investigators prepared the TCR beta libraries by applying iRepertoire HTBI primers and Arm-PCR of CDR3 regions. Using its own MiXCR run on the multiplex PCR reads, TCRdb lists one record per CDR3 protein. The data show roughly 470,000 distinct CDR3 sequences, around 20% seen once. With 0 bases removed from V and 7 bases from J, the gap between germline ends came to 9 bases. The germline CDR1 and CDR2 sequences are SGHVS and FQNEAQ. CDR3 length: 13 residues.

The sequence came from a female donor with Graves disease. This specimen consisted of peripheral blood mononuclear cells (PBMCs), obtained when the disease was refractory, from a patient treated with antithyroid drugs. The chain joins TRBV7-8 to TRBJ1-2; D is uncertain. The CDR3 nucleotides read TGTGCCAGCAGCTTAGCCGTCGGGCCTGGCTACACCTTC. This codes for CASSLAVGPGYTF.